Listed here are 24 T cell receptor beta chains from one sample, sequenced in a study of shared clonotypes between healthy human individuals. Profiling relied on immunoSEQ multiplex PCR, and the TCRdb table lists in-frame clones only, not all of them. The data contain fewer than 2.5 million clones, under 95% of them singletons. The sequencing sample was made of naive CD4+ T cells from PBMCs. Subset meaning: CD45RA+ positively selected. The receptors derive from a man aged 18 to 29 in good health. Some clones in this sample may be carry-over from other donors' samples.

This clone showed up just a few times. This chain joins TRBV18 and TRBJ1-2; 8 bases map to TRBD1. The V gene end was trimmed by 3 bases and the J gene end by 6 bases; junction bases not matched to a gene: 9. CDR1 is KGHSH, CDR2 LQKENI, per germline. The CDR3 is 15 residues long. The CDR3 DNA is TGTGCCAGCTCACCCACAGGGGACAGGACGGATGGCTACACCTTC. It encodes CASSPTGDRTDGYTF.

The rearrangement joins TRBV18 to TRBJ1-5, with 7 nucleotides matching TRBD1. Germline assignment: CDR1 KGHSH and CDR2 LQKENI. This CDR3 has 17 amino acids. V was pared by 4 bases and J by 0 bases, with 9 bases of the junction left unmatched. The CDR3 coding sequence is TGTGCCAGCTCACGCGATCAACAGGGGTATAGCAATCAGCCCCAGCATTTT. It encodes CASSRDQQGYSNQPQHF.

The chain joins TRBV2 to TRBJ2-2; TRBD2 aligns across 16 bases. Trimming at V came to 6 bases and at J to 4 bases, leaving 8 bases not matched to a gene. Germline assignment: CDR1 SNHLY and CDR2 FYNNEI. The CDR3 loop spans 18 amino acids. This CDR3 reads CASSLWGLAGGGTGELFF. CDR3 bases: TGTGCCAGCAGCTTATGGGGACTAGCGGGAGGGGGCACCGGGGAGCTGTTTTTT. The whole variable domain, filled in from reference TRBV2 and TRBJ2-2, reads EPEVTQTPSHQVTQMGQEVILRCVPISNHLYFYWYRQILGQKVEFLVSFYNNEISEKSEIFDDQFSVERPDGSNFTLKIRSTKLEDSAMYFCASSLWGLAGGGTGELFFGEGSRLTVL.

J is TRBJ2-7 and V is TRBV5-1; D may be TRBD2 (6 bases). CDR1 and CDR2 from the germline V gene are SGHRS and YFSETQ. This CDR3 is 16 amino acids long. Deletions cut 4 bases from V and 0 bases from J, with 17 bases between. CDR3 nucleotides: TGCGCCAGCAGCCCTAAATCTCGGGGAGGCTCCTACGAGCAGTACTTC. Its protein product is CASSPKSRGGSYEQYF.

The CDR3 loop is CASSRANSPLHF. CDR3 DNA: TGTGCCAGCAGTCGGGCAAATTCACCCCTCCACTTT. The chain combines TRBV2 with TRBJ1-6; D is unresolved. Germline lookup yields CDR1 SNHLY and CDR2 FYNNEI. There are 12 residues in the CDR3. The germline V and J ends were trimmed by 5 bases and 7 bases, with 6 bases remaining between them.

The gene calls are TRBV6-1 and TRBJ2-3, with 15 nucleotides matching TRBD2. CDR3 length: 17 amino acids. Germline CDR1 and CDR2: MNHNS and SASEGT. V was clipped by 2 bases and J by 7 bases; unmatched bases: 7. The CDR3 coding sequence is TGTGCCAGCAGTGAAACCCCGGGACTAGCGGGAGGCCATACGCAGTATTTT. Its translation is CASSETPGLAGGHTQYF.

CDR3 protein: CASGLVRVPGRNTEAFF. The CDR3 region has the DNA TGTGCTAGTGGTTTGGTACGGGTACCAGGTAGGAACACTGAAGCTTTCTTT. V gene TRBV12-5 combines with J gene TRBJ1-1; D is undetermined. Germline CDR1 LGHNT, CDR2 FRNRAP. The length of the CDR3 is 17 residues. V dropped 0 bases and J dropped 1 base, with 15 bases sitting between them. The variable domain in full, completed from reference TRBV12-5 and TRBJ1-1, reads DARVTQTPRHKVTEMGQEVTMRCQPILGHNTVFWYRQTMMQGLELLAYFRNRAPLDDSGMPKDRFSAEMPDATLATLKIQPSEPRDSAVYFCASGLVRVPGRNTEAFFGQGTRLTVV.

The rearrangement joins TRBV28 to TRBJ1-2; a possible D gene is TRBD1 (5 bases). The CDR3 loop spans 16 amino acids. Trimming shortened V by 5 bases and J by 0 bases, and 16 bases separated the two germline ends. Germline CDR1 is MDHEN and CDR2 is SYDVKM. The CDR3 DNA reads TGTGCCAGCAGTACCTCGGGACCCTTGCCTAACTATGGCTACACCTTC. Its translation is CASSTSGPLPNYGYTF.

The CDR3 sequence: CASSRSGLAAQETQYF. DNA of the CDR3: TGTGCCAGCTCCCGCTCGGGACTAGCGGCCCAAGAGACCCAGTACTTC. The chain has TRBV18 and TRBJ2-5; 11 bases are shared with TRBD2. The J segment lost 1 base and the V segment lost 6 bases, leaving 7 bases of the junction unmatched. The length of the CDR3 is 16 residues. CDR1 is KGHSH and CDR2 is LQKENI in the germline V gene.

The rearrangement joins TRBV7-9 to TRBJ2-7, with 7 bases that match TRBD2. With 1 base clipped from V and 4 bases from J, the junction kept 7 bases outside the gene matches. Germline V gene lookup returns CDR1 SEHNR and CDR2 FQNEAQ (reference sequence). The CDR3 is 15 residues long. CDR3 region: CASSLGGSGLYEQYF. The CDR3 DNA sequence: TGTGCCAGCAGCTTAGGCGGTAGCGGGCTTTACGAGCAGTACTTC.

This clone was recorded only once. V and J are TRBV5-1 and TRBJ2-3; D possibly matches TRBD1 or TRBD2 (5 bases each). V lost 2 bases and J lost 2, with 12 bases in between. The CDR3 consists of 15 residues. In germline, CDR1 is SGHRS, CDR2 YFSETQ. The CDR3: CASSFGDGSTDTQYF. The CDR3, as DNA: TGCGCCAGCAGCTTTGGGGACGGATCCACAGATACGCAGTATTTT.

This clone turned up a few times. In the same sample, other DNA sequences code for this CDR3. The chain recombines TRBV28 with TRBJ1-2, with D unclear. Germline CDR1 is MDHEN and CDR2 is SYDVKM. The CDR3 has 11 amino acids. The V end lost 2 bases, the J end lost 6 bases, and 4 bases lay between the germline ends. CDR3 nucleotide sequence: TGTGCCAGCAGTTTAAGGGATGGCTACACCTTC. It is translated as CASSLRDGYTF.

The chain is built from TRBV5-4 and TRBJ2-5, with a possible D match to TRBD2 (6 bases). Trimming took off 6 bases at V and 2 bases at J, with 17 bases between the two ends. The CDR3 length is 15 residues. Germline V gene data show CDR1 as SGHNT and CDR2 as YYREEE (reference sequence). The CDR3 DNA reads as TGTGCCAGCACCCCCGGAGGGACTGAACAAGAGACCCAGTACTTC. Its protein is CASTPGGTEQETQYF.

This chain links TRBV10-3 with TRBJ2-5, with 9 bases that match TRBD1. With 6 bases clipped from V and 4 bases from J, the junction kept 9 bases outside the gene matches. The germline gives CDR1 ENHRY, CDR2 SYGVKD. CDR3 size: 15 residues. CDR3 in DNA: TGTGCCATCAGGCCCGGGACAGGGTCCCGAGAGACCCAGTACTTC. Its translation is CAIRPGTGSRETQYF.

The V call is TRBV5-1, the J call TRBJ1-1; the match to TRBD1 covers 11 bases. The CDR3 has 16 residues. J gave up 5 bases and V 3 bases, and 9 bases lay outside the gene matches. The V gene's germline CDR1 is SGHRS and CDR2 YFSETQ. CDR3 in amino acids: CASSSFGTGGGTEAFF. The CDR3 DNA reads as TGCGCCAGCAGCTCTTTTGGGACAGGGGGAGGAACTGAAGCTTTCTTT.

This chain links TRBV28 with TRBJ1-5; D remains ambiguous. CDR1 and CDR2 (germline): MDHEN, SYDVKM. The CDR3 has 15 residues. The V gene lost 5 bases and the J gene lost 0 bases, with 11 bases spanning the gap. CDR3 nucleotides: TGTGCCAGCAGTCAGGCATCCCATAGCAATCAGCCCCAGCATTTT. Encoded protein: CASSQASHSNQPQHF.

The chain recombines TRBV4-2 with TRBJ2-7, with TRBD2 identical over 7 bases. Germline V gene lookup returns CDR1 LGHNA and CDR2 YNFKEQ. CDR3 length: 16 amino acids. V dropped 3 bases and J dropped 0; count of bases not matched to a gene: 8. CDR3 residues: CASSQASGQSSYEQYF. For the CDR3, the DNA is TGTGCCAGCAGCCAGGCTAGCGGTCAAAGCTCCTACGAGCAGTACTTC.

This chain joins TRBV4-1 and TRBJ2-5; the D gene could be TRBD1 or TRBD2 (5 bases each). Trimming pared 3 bases from V and 9 bases from J, leaving 20 bases between. CDR3 length: 15 amino acids. Per germline, CDR1 MGHRA and CDR2 YSYEKL. For the CDR3, the DNA is TGCGCCAGCAGCCAGGACCTAAAGGACGGGGCGGCCCAGTACTTC. Its translation: CASSQDLKDGAAQYF.

The J gene is TRBJ1-1, the V gene TRBV10-2; the D is unclear. Trimming left V 0 bases short and J 0 bases short, with 11 bases between. CDR1 is WSHSY, CDR2 SAAADI, per germline. The CDR3 spans 16 residues. CDR3 bases: TGCGCCAGCAGTGAGTCGAAGGCTTTCATGAACACTGAAGCTTTCTTT. Translating it yields CASSESKAFMNTEAFF.

This chain links TRBV6-1 with TRBJ2-1, with 9 bases identical to TRBD1. The CDR3 covers 16 residues. V dropped 3 bases and J dropped 8; count of bases not matched to a gene: 11. Germline assignment: CDR1 MNHNS and CDR2 SASEGT. CDR3 sequence reads: CASSEIRDRVRHEQFF. The CDR3 DNA is TGTGCCAGCAGTGAGATACGGGACAGGGTGAGGCATGAGCAGTTCTTC.

The V gene is TRBV5-1, the J gene TRBJ2-3; D not resolved. Germline V gene data show CDR1 as SGHRS and CDR2 as YFSETQ. V lost 0 bases, J lost 0 bases, and 11 bases lay in between. The CDR3 totals 16 residues. DNA of the CDR3: TGCGCCAGCAGCTTGGTCATGGGCGCTAGCACAGATACGCAGTATTTT. This gives the protein CASSLVMGASTDTQYF. The full variable domain, rest sourced from reference TRBV5-1 and TRBJ2-3, is KAGVTQTPRYLIKTRGQQVTLSCSPISGHRSVSWYQQTPGQGLQFLFEYFSETQRNKGNFPGRFSGRQFSNSRSEMNVSTLELGDSALYLCASSLVMGASTDTQYFGPGTRLTVL.

This clone was counted between two and nine times. Other nucleotide sequences in the sample specify the same CDR3. The gene calls are TRBV7-2 and TRBJ1-1; D uncertain. V lost 2 bases to trimming and J lost 1 base, with 5 bases between them. From germline, CDR1 is SGHTA and CDR2 FQGNSA. This CDR3 spans 13 amino acids. DNA for the CDR3: TGTGCCAGCAGCTTAAGGAGGAACACTGAAGCTTTCTTT. As protein: CASSLRRNTEAFF.

The chain couples TRBV9 to TRBJ2-2; 11 bases are shared with TRBD2. This CDR3 region has 15 residues. Per the germline V gene, CDR1 is SGDLS and CDR2 is YYNGEE. J lost 10 bases, V lost 0 bases, and 5 bases had no gene match. CDR3 in amino acids: CASSVAFSGRAELFF. CDR3 sequence (DNA): TGTGCCAGCAGCGTAGCTTTTAGCGGGAGGGCGGAGCTGTTTTTT.

V and J are TRBV6-6 and TRBJ1-5; a possible D gene is TRBD1 (5 bases). V was cut by 4 bases and J by 6 bases, with 16 bases left in between. CDR1 is MNHNY and CDR2 is SVGAGI in the germline V gene (reference sequence). This CDR3 is 15 amino acids long. CDR3 bases: TGTGCCAGCAGTTCCCAGAGTGGGAGGGGTCAGCCCCAGCATTTT. Protein sequence: CASSSQSGRGQPQHF.